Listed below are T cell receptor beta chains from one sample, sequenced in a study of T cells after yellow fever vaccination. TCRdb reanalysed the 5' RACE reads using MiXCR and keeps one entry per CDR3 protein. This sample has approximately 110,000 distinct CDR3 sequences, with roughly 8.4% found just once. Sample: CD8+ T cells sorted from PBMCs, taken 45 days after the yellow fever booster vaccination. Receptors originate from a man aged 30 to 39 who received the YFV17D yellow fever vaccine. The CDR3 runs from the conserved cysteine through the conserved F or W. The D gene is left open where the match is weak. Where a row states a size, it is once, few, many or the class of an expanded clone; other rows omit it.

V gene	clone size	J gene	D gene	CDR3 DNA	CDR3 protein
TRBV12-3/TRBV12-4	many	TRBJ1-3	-	TGTGCCAGCAGTCTAGATGAGGCCCTCTACTCTGGAAACACCATATATTTT	CASSLDEALYSGNTIYF
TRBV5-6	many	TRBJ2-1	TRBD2	TGTGCCAGCAGCGAGGGACTAGCGGGAGTTCTGTTCTTC	CASSEGLAGVLFF
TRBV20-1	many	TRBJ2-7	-	TGCAGTGCTAGAGACTTTTGGGCGGGGAGCTCCTACGAGCAGTACTTC	CSARDFWAGSSYEQYF
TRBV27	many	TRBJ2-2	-	TGTGCCAGCAGTTGGGCAGCCGCCACCGGGGAGCTGTTTTTT	CASSWAAATGELFF
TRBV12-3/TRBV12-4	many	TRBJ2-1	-	TGTGCCAGCAGTTTAGCTAAAAATGAGCAGTTCTTC	CASSLAKNEQFF
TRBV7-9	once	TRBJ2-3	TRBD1	TGTGCCAGCAGACCCGGACAGGGCACAGATACGCAGTATTTT	CASRPGQGTDTQYF
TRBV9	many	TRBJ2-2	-	TGTGCCAGCAGCGCCACAAGGACCGCGAACACCGGGGAGCTGTTTTTT	CASSATRTANTGELFF
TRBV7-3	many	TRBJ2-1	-	TGTGCCAGCAGCCCCGAGGGCAGGCTCCACGGGCTCTACAATGAGCAGTTCTTC	CASSPEGRLHGLYNEQFF
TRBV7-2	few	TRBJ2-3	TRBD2	TGTGCCAGCAGCTTAGTGACTACTAGCGAGTATTTAGATACGCAGTATTTT	CASSLVTTSEYLDTQYF
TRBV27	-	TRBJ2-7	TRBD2	TGTGCCAGCAGTTTAGCGGGAGGTGGCTACGAGCAGTACTTC	CASSLAGGGYEQYF
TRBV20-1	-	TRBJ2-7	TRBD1	TGCAGTGCCACGGACCGGGACAGCTCCTACGAGCAGTACTTC	CSATDRDSSYEQYF
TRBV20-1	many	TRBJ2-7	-	TGCAGTGCTAGAAACCCAACGGTTTCCTACGAGCAGTACTTC	CSARNPTVSYEQYF
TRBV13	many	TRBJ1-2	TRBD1	TGTGCCAGCAGTGTAACTCCGGGACAGGATACATGGCATAGCTATGGCTACACCTTC	CASSVTPGQDTWHSYGYTF
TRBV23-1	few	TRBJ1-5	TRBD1	TGCGCCAGCAGTCAAGCCTCCCCCCGGGACAGGGATCAGCCCCAGCATTTT	CASSQASPRDRDQPQHF
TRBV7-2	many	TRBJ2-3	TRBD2	TGTGCCAGCAGCTCCCGCGGGGAGGGAATAGATACGCAGTATTTT	CASSSRGEGIDTQYF
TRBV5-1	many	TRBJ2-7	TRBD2	TGCGCCAGCACCCCGGGACTAGCGGGAGAAGAGCAGTACTTC	CASTPGLAGEEQYF
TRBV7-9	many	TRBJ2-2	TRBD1	TGTGCCAGCAGCTCCCGGGACAGGGGGAACACCGGGGAGCTGTTTTTT	CASSSRDRGNTGELFF
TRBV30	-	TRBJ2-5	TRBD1	TGTGCCTGGAGTGTACTATCCCAGGGGGCGTGGGAGACCCAGTACTTC	CAWSVLSQGAWETQYF
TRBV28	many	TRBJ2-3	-	TGTGCCAGCAGTTTACCCACAGGGATCGGCACAGATACGCAGTATTTT	CASSLPTGIGTDTQYF
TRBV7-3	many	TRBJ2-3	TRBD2	TGTGCCAGCAGCTTCAGCGGGAGATTCACAGATACGCAGTATTTT	CASSFSGRFTDTQYF
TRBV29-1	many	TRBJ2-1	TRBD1	TGCAGCGGGGACAGGGGAGGCTCCTACAATGAGCAGTTCTTC	CSGDRGGSYNEQFF
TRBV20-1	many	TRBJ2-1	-	TGCAGTGCTATACATACTAGGTTCTCCTACAATGAGCAGTTCTTC	CSAIHTRFSYNEQFF